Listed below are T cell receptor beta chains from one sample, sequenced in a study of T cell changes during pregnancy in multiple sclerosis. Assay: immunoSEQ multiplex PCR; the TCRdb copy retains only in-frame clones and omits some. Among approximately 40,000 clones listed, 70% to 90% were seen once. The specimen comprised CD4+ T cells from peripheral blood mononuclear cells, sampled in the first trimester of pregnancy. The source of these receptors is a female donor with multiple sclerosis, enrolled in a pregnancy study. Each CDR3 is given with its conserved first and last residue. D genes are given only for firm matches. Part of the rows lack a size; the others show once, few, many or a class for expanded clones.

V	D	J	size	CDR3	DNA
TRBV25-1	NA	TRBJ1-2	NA	CASSELREGVYGYTF	TGTGCCAGCAGTGAACTAAGGGAGGGGGTCTATGGCTACACCTTC
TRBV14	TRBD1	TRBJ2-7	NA	CASSRGTGDSYEQYF	TGTGCCAGCAGCCGCGGGACAGGGGACTCCTACGAGCAGTACTTC
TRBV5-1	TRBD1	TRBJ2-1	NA	CASSLGPDRGGSYNEQFF	TGCGCCAGCAGCTTGGGGCCCGACAGGGGCGGCTCCTACAATGAGCAGTTCTTC
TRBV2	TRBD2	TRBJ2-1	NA	CASRDRLAVQNEQFF	TGTGCCAGCAGGGATCGACTAGCGGTACAAAATGAGCAGTTCTTC
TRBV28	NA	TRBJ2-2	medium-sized	CASSLDWVNTGELFF	TGTGCCAGCAGTTTAGACTGGGTGAACACCGGGGAGCTGTTTTTT
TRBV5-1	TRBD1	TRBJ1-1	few	CASSLEGTAPLFF	TGCGCCAGCAGCTTGGAAGGGACAGCCCCGTTGTTCTTT
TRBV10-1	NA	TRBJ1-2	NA	CASSDRGRLEYGYTF	TGCGCCAGCAGTGACAGAGGTAGGTTGGAGTATGGCTACACCTTC
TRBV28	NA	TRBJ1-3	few	CASRYGNTIYF	TGTGCCAGCAGATATGGAAACACCATATATTTT
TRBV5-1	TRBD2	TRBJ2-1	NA	CASSRIGLALRNEQFF	TGCGCCAGCAGCCGAATCGGACTAGCATTGAGGAATGAGCAGTTCTTC
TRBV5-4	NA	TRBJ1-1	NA	CASSPGGGTEAFF	TGTGCCAGCAGTCCCGGGGGGGGCACTGAAGCTTTCTTT
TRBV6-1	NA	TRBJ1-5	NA	CASSALGNQPQHF	TGTGCCAGCAGTGCGCTAGGAAATCAGCCCCAGCATTTT
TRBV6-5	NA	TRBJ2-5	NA	CASTPSGYETQYF	TGTGCCAGCACCCCGTCGGGATACGAGACCCAGTACTTC
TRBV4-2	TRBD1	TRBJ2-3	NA	CASSQEDRGEADTQYF	TGTGCCAGCAGCCAAGAGGACAGGGGGGAAGCAGATACGCAGTATTTT
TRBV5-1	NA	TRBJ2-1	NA	CASSLDLVNFEQFF	TGCGCCAGCAGCTTGGATTTAGTGAATTTTGAGCAGTTCTTC
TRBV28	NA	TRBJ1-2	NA	CASRLQVGGYTF	TGTGCCAGCAGACTACAGGTTGGTGGCTACACCTTC
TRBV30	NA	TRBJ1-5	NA	CAWSLGGREKDQPQHF	TGTGCCTGGAGTCTAGGGGGAAGGGAAAAGGATCAGCCCCAGCATTTT
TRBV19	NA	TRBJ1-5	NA	CASSIGQSNSNQPQHF	TGTGCCAGTAGTATCGGACAGTCAAATAGCAATCAGCCCCAGCATTTT
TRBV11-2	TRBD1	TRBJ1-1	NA	CASSFQGQGNTEAFF	TGTGCCAGCAGCTTTCAGGGACAGGGGAACACTGAAGCTTTCTTT
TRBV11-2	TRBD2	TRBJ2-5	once	CASSKLAGVGAKTQYF	TGTGCCAGCAGCAAACTAGCGGGAGTGGGAGCGAAGACCCAGTACTTC